This entry lists 27 T cell receptor beta chains sequenced from one sample in a study of blood T cell repertoires in COVID-19. The assay was immunoSEQ multiplex PCR, and TCRdb's table has in-frame clones only and misses some. This sample has 130,000 to 150,000 clones, with around nine tenths found just once. Sequenced material: peripheral blood. The origin of the receptors is a human donor in a cohort sampled during active COVID-19.

This chain joins TRBV7-6 and TRBJ2-4; possible D gene TRBD2, 7 bases. V was trimmed by 1 base and J by 0 bases, leaving 19 bases between them. Germline CDR1 is SGHVS and CDR2 is FNYEAQ. The CDR3 consists of 19 residues. This CDR3 is CASSLEVPGGSLAKNIQYF. CDR3 nucleotides: TGTGCCAGCAGCTTAGAAGTCCCGGGGGGCTCTCTAGCCAAAAACATTCAGTACTTC.

The J gene is TRBJ1-2, the V gene TRBV6-2 or TRBV6-3; D is perhaps TRBD1 (5 bases). V lost 0 bases to trimming and J lost 3 bases, with 5 bases between them. The CDR3 contains 13 residues. Germline V CDR1 and CDR2: MNHEY, SVGEGT. CDR3 sequence (DNA): TGTGCCAGCAGTTACTCGACAGACTATGGCTACACCTTC. It encodes CASSYSTDYGYTF.

This chain joins TRBV18 and TRBJ2-1; 14 bases are shared with TRBD2. This CDR3 is 16 amino acids long. Trimming took 0 bases from V and 8 from J; bases not matched to a gene: 3. Germline CDR1 and CDR2: KGHSH and LQKENI. CDR3 loop: CASSPPTSGRGDEQFF. The CDR3 DNA reads TGTGCCAGCTCACCACCGACTAGCGGGAGGGGCGATGAGCAGTTCTTC.

This clone has only a few counts. Other DNA sequences in this sample translate to the same CDR3. V and J are TRBV11-2 and TRBJ2-7; D is ambiguous. V gave up 4 bases and J gave up 2 bases, with 3 bases separating them. Germline-derived CDR1 and CDR2 are SGHAT and FQNNGV. The CDR3 covers 11 residues. The CDR3 DNA follows: TGTGCCAGCAGCTCAGCCTACGAGCAGTACTTC. It is translated as CASSSAYEQYF. Full variable domain (remainder filled in from reference TRBV11-2 and TRBJ2-7): EAGVAQSPRYKIIEKRQSVAFWCNPISGHATLYWYQQILGQGPKLLIQFQNNGVVDDSQLPKDRFSAERLKGVDSTLKIQPAKLEDSAVYLCASSSAYEQYFGPGTRLTVT.

This chain links TRBV19 with TRBJ2-7; the D gene is possibly TRBD2 (6 bases). V lost 1 base and J lost 0, with 7 bases in between. CDR3 size: 14 residues. Germline V gene sequence: CDR1 LNHDA, CDR2 SQIVND (reference sequence). CDR3 sequence reads: CASSIAGVSYEQYF. The CDR3 DNA sequence: TGTGCCAGTAGTATAGCGGGGGTCTCCTACGAGCAGTACTTC.

The CDR3 region has the DNA TGTGCCAGTAGTATAGTCGCGGTTTCTACCTATGGCTACACCTTC. Translation gives CASSIVAVSTYGYTF. This chain joins TRBV19 and TRBJ1-2, with D unclear. CDR3 length: 15 amino acids. Trimming pared 1 base from V and 4 bases from J, leaving 13 bases between. Germline V gene data show CDR1 as LNHDA and CDR2 as SQIVND (reference sequence). The whole variable domain, filled in from reference TRBV19 and TRBJ1-2, reads DGGITQSPKYLFRKEGQNVTLSCEQNLNHDAMYWYRQDPGQGLRLIYYSQIVNDFQKGDIAEGYSVSREKKESFPLTVTSAQKNPTAFYLCASSIVAVSTYGYTFGSGTRLTVV.

This clone has more than one count but fewer than ten. The chain uses TRBV4-2 and TRBJ2-2; the D gene is possibly TRBD2 (6 bases). Germline CDR1 and CDR2: LGHNA and YNFKEQ. CDR3 length: 15 amino acids. V was shortened by 3 bases and J by 4 bases, with 12 bases between the two germline ends. The CDR3 loop is CASSHVRGSTGELFF. CDR3 DNA sequence: TGTGCCAGCAGCCATGTACGGGGGAGCACCGGGGAGCTGTTTTTT.

The chain uses TRBV19 and TRBJ1-1; D is ambiguous. Trimming removed 3 bases at V and 4 bases at J, with 9 bases between. The length of the CDR3 is 13 residues. The germline V gene has CDR1 LNHDA and CDR2 SQIVND (reference sequence). The CDR3: CASSMTRGTEAFF. In DNA, the CDR3 is TGTGCCAGTAGTATGACCCGGGGCACTGAAGCTTTCTTT.

The chain recombines TRBV4-3 with TRBJ2-1; 12 bases map to TRBD2. Germline V gives CDR1 LGHNA, CDR2 YSLEER. The CDR3 is 18 amino acids. V dropped 4 bases and J dropped 12; count of bases not matched to a gene: 19. This CDR3 is CASSPSSPRTSGDGGQFF. CDR3 nucleotides: TGCGCCAGCAGCCCCTCCTCCCCAAGGACTAGCGGGGATGGTGGGCAGTTCTTC.

The V call is TRBV27, the J call TRBJ1-4, with D perhaps matching TRBD1 (6 bases). The V gene's germline CDR1 is MNHEY and CDR2 SMNVEV (reference sequence). The V end was cut by 5 bases, the J end by 0 bases, with 13 bases between. The CDR3 sequence is 16 residues long. The CDR3 nucleotides read TGTGCCAGCAGTATCTCGGGACACCCAACTAATGAAAAACTGTTTTTT. Its translation: CASSISGHPTNEKLFF.

The genes are TRBV7-8 and TRBJ1-6; D is uncertain. This CDR3 is built from 15 residues. V lost 5 bases to trimming and J lost 8 bases, with 16 bases between them. The V gene's germline CDR1 is SGHVS and CDR2 FQNEAQ. For the CDR3, the DNA is TGTGCCAGCAGCCGAGGGAGGGCAGCCGATTCACCCCTCCACTTT. Residues: CASSRGRAADSPLHF.

DNA of the CDR3: TGTGCCTGGAGTGCCGACAGGGGGGTCGAGACCCAGTACTTC. This codes for CAWSADRGVETQYF. The chain employs TRBV30 and TRBJ2-5, with 9 bases fitting TRBD1. The V gene end was trimmed by 1 base and the J gene end by 5 bases; junction bases not matched to a gene: 5. This CDR3 region has 14 residues. Per the germline V gene, CDR1 is GTSNPN and CDR2 is SVGIG (reference sequence). Supplemented by reference TRBV30 and TRBJ2-5, the full variable domain reads SQTIHQWPATLVQPVGSPLSLECTVEGTSNPNLYWYRQAAGRGLQLLFYSVGIGQISSEVPQNLSASRPQDRQFILSSKKLLLSDSGFYLCAWSADRGVETQYFGPGTRLLVL.

The chain combines TRBV18 with TRBJ1-6; D call uncertain. This CDR3 is 18 amino acids long. Trimming stripped 2 bases from V and 0 bases from J, with 14 bases between. Germline CDR1 is KGHSH and CDR2 is LQKENI. The CDR3 DNA reads TGTGCCAGCTCACCAATCGGCCCGGGAAGCTCCTATAATTCACCCCTCCACTTT. Protein: CASSPIGPGSSYNSPLHF.

This CDR3 is CASSFAPGLAGNANTGELFF. The DNA of the CDR3 is TGCGCCAGCAGCTTTGCCCCGGGACTAGCGGGTAACGCGAACACCGGGGAGCTGTTTTTT. V is TRBV5-1 and J is TRBJ2-2, with 12 nucleotides matching TRBD2. The CDR3 runs to 20 residues. Germline loops: CDR1 SGHRS, CDR2 YFSETQ. J was trimmed by 0 bases and V by 2 bases; bases with no gene match: 11.

The chain recombines TRBV5-1 with TRBJ1-1; D is undetermined. V was clipped by 0 bases and J by 4 bases, with 7 bases between them. CDR1 and CDR2 (germline): SGHRS, YFSETQ. The CDR3 runs to 13 residues. The CDR3 nucleotides read TGCGCCAGCAGCTTGGAGAGGAGCACTGAAGCTTTCTTT. Protein: CASSLERSTEAFF.

CDR3 amino acids: CASGTGYKFF. CDR3 DNA: TGTGCCAGTGGGACAGGGTATAAGTTCTTC. The J gene is TRBJ2-1, the V gene TRBV19; 9 bases map to TRBD1. The germline CDR1 and CDR2 sequences are LNHDA and SQIVND (reference sequence). Trimming took 8 bases from V and 14 from J; bases not matched to a gene: 4. The CDR3 runs to 10 residues.

Comments on this clone: Other nucleotide sequences in the sample specify the same CDR3. The J gene is TRBJ1-4, the V gene TRBV9; TRBD1 matches 8 bases. This CDR3 is 14 amino acids long. V lost 3 bases to trimming and J lost 5 bases; unmatched junction nucleotides: 3. Per germline, CDR1 SGDLS and CDR2 YYNGEE. CDR3 sequence: CASSATGGNEKLFF. In nucleotides, the CDR3 is TGTGCCAGCAGCGCCACAGGGGGGAATGAAAAACTGTTTTTT.

This rearrangement joins TRBV9 to TRBJ2-2; D is uncertain. Trimming left V 0 bases short and J 6 bases short, with 9 bases between. The CDR3 consists of 14 residues. CDR1 and CDR2 (germline): SGDLS, YYNGEE. CDR3 residues: CASSVAHGAGELFF. The CDR3 DNA is TGTGCCAGCAGCGTAGCTCACGGTGCCGGGGAGCTGTTTTTT.

The chain has TRBV5-5 and TRBJ1-1, with a possible D match to TRBD1 (5 bases). There are 14 residues in the CDR3. In germline, CDR1 is SGHKS, CDR2 YYEKEE (reference sequence). Trimming cost V 2 bases and J 3 bases, with 11 bases left between them. CDR3 protein: CASSLPGRYTEAFF. CDR3 coding DNA: TGTGCCAGCAGCTTACCAGGGCGGTACACTGAAGCTTTCTTT. The full variable domain, in which reference TRBV5-5 and TRBJ1-1 provide the parts outside the CDR3, is DAGVTQSPTHLIKTRGQQVTLRCSPISGHKSVSWYQQVLGQGPQFIFQYYEKEERGRGNFPDRFSARQFPNYSSELNVNALLLGDSALYLCASSLPGRYTEAFFGQGTRLTVV.

The CDR3 DNA is TGTGCCATCAGTACAGCGGGACTAGCGAAGGGGCAGTTCTTC. Protein product: CAISTAGLAKGQFF. The chain combines TRBV10-3 with TRBJ2-1; 10 nucleotides align to TRBD2. The CDR3 extends over 14 amino acids. The ends lost 5 bases at V and 12 bases at J; junction bases unmatched: 10. Looked up from germline, CDR1 is ENHRY and CDR2 is SYGVKD.

The chain couples TRBV18 to TRBJ2-5; 14 bases map to TRBD2. The J segment lost 6 bases and the V segment lost 0 bases, leaving 6 bases of the junction unmatched. Germline CDR1 and CDR2: KGHSH and LQKENI. There are 17 residues in the CDR3. The chain's CDR3 is CASSPPSTSGGAKTQYF. Here the CDR3 DNA reads TGTGCCAGCTCACCACCCTCGACTAGCGGGGGGGCCAAGACCCAGTACTTC.

This clone was counted once. J is TRBJ2-5 and V is TRBV3-1 (or the pseudogene TRBV3-2); 8 bases fit TRBD2. The length of the CDR3 is 14 residues. CDR1 and CDR2 (germline): LGHDT, YNNKEL (reference sequence). Germline trimming cut 4 bases from V and 5 bases from J; bases unmatched to any gene: 6. The CDR3 coding sequence is TGTGCCAGCAGCCGACGGACTAGCTGGGAGACCCAGTACTTC. Its protein product is CASSRRTSWETQYF.

The chain couples TRBV7-8 to TRBJ1-4; 9 bases are shared with TRBD1. Losses at the gene ends were 5 bases for V and 8 bases for J; bases not matched to a gene: 6. The CDR3 is 14 residues long. Per germline, CDR1 SGHVS and CDR2 FQNEAQ. The CDR3 here is CASSRGQGREKLFF. The CDR3 nucleotides are TGTGCCAGCAGCAGAGGACAGGGGAGAGAAAAACTGTTTTTT. Filled out from reference TRBV7-8 and TRBJ1-4, the complete variable domain reads GAGVSQSPRYKVAKRGQDVALRCDPISGHVSLFWYQQALGQGPEFLTYFQNEAQLDKSGLPSDRFFAERPEGSVSTLKIQRTQQEDSAVYLCASSRGQGREKLFFGSGTQLSVL.

The V gene is TRBV3-1 (or the pseudogene TRBV3-2), the J gene TRBJ2-5; 7 bases line up with TRBD1. The germline gives CDR1 LGHDT, CDR2 YNNKEL (reference sequence). V lost 4 bases to trimming and J lost 1 base; unmatched junction nucleotides: 9. CDR3 length: 16 amino acids. Here the CDR3 reads CASSPPTGTAQETQYF. The DNA of the CDR3 is TGTGCCAGCAGCCCCCCGACCGGGACAGCCCAAGAGACCCAGTACTTC.

The chain carries TRBV5-1 and TRBJ2-1; D is possibly TRBD2 (6 bases). V was shortened by 0 bases and J by 7 bases, with 11 bases between the two germline ends. The length of the CDR3 is 14 residues. Germline values: CDR1 SGHRS, CDR2 YFSETQ. The CDR3 nucleotides read TGCGCCAGCAGCTTGGTTACTAGCAGAAATGAGCAGTTCTTC. It encodes CASSLVTSRNEQFF.

The chain links TRBV7-2 to TRBJ2-7; 11 positions match TRBD2. The CDR3 is 14 amino acids. Looked up from germline, CDR1 is SGHTA and CDR2 is FQGNSA. V was clipped by 5 bases and J by 6 bases; unmatched bases: 6. The CDR3 bases are TGTGCCAGCAGCCGTAGCGGGAGGGGCCGCGAGCAGTACTTC. Encoded protein: CASSRSGRGREQYF.

This chain connects TRBV15 to TRBJ2-2; weak D call: TRBD1 (5 bases). This CDR3 region has 15 residues. Trimming took off 4 bases at V and 6 bases at J, with 15 bases between the two ends. From germline, CDR1 is LNHNV and CDR2 YYDKDF (reference sequence). The DNA for the CDR3 is TGTGCCACCAGCAACATACCAGGGTTTCCCGGGGAGCTGTTTTTT. Encoded protein: CATSNIPGFPGELFF.